Listed below are T cell receptor beta chains from one sample, sequenced in a study of T-cell memory formation after mild COVID-19. TCRdb recomputed calls from the 5' RACE reads with MiXCR, one row per CDR3 protein. The sample lists more than 150,000 distinct CDR3 sequences, roughly 18% seen once, with approximately 4% in the top ten. Sequenced input: PBMCs or a T cell subset sorted from them (not recorded which). The origin of the receptors is a man aged 18 to 30 who had mild COVID-19 (a few samples of this study predate the infection). Cell type and time point are not known. CDR3s include the opening cysteine and the closing phenylalanine or tryptophan. The order of the fields is D gene, J gene, clone size, V gene, CDR3 protein, CDR3 DNA. A D gene is named only where the DNA matches it firmly. Clone size is stated in some rows and not others, as once, few, many or a class when expanded.

- | TRBJ2-1 | - | TRBV7-3 | CASSLGPKAYNEQFF | TGTGCCAGCAGCTTAGGCCCGAAGGCCTACAATGAGCAGTTCTTC
TRBD1 | TRBJ1-6 | many | TRBV2 | CASGDRGNSPLHF | TGTGCCAGTGGGGACAGGGGAAATTCACCCCTCCACTTT
- | TRBJ2-7 | - | TRBV28 | CASTVGYEQYF | TGTGCCAGTACGGTAGGGTACGAGCAGTACTTC
- | TRBJ2-7 | - | TRBV12-3/TRBV12-4 | CASSPGESSYEQYF | TGTGCCAGCAGCCCAGGAGAGAGCTCCTACGAGCAGTACTTC
- | TRBJ1-2 | few | TRBV20-1 | CSANRGASGYTF | TGCAGTGCTAACCGGGGGGCGAGTGGCTACACCTTC
- | TRBJ1-5 | few | TRBV12-3/TRBV12-4 | CASSRSRGPQHF | TGTGCCAGCAGCCGAAGCAGGGGGCCCCAGCATTTT
- | TRBJ2-5 | - | TRBV11-2 | CASSPSYSQETQYF | TGTGCCAGCAGCCCAAGTTACTCACAAGAGACCCAGTACTTC
- | TRBJ1-5 | many | TRBV5-1 | CASSRGPARLDQPQHF | TGCGCCAGCAGTAGAGGGCCGGCAAGATTGGATCAGCCCCAGCATTTT
- | TRBJ1-5 | - | TRBV3-1 | CASSQEAGNQPQHF | TGTGCCAGCAGCCAAGAGGCCGGCAATCAGCCCCAGCATTTT
- | TRBJ1-2 | few | TRBV12-3/TRBV12-4 | CASSLGGTNYGYTF | TGTGCCAGCAGTTTAGGGGGAACCAACTATGGCTACACCTTC
TRBD1 | TRBJ2-7 | few | TRBV29-1 | CSTRMDRGPYEQYF | TGCAGCACACGGATGGACAGGGGTCCCTACGAGCAGTACTTC
TRBD2 | TRBJ2-4 | medium-sized | TRBV7-9 | CASSASGGLAKNIQYF | TGTGCCAGCAGCGCCAGCGGGGGGCTAGCCAAAAACATTCAGTACTTC
- | TRBJ1-5 | few | TRBV7-8 | CASSNRGTGREPQHF | TGTGCCAGCAGTAACAGAGGGACGGGGAGGGAACCCCAGCATTTT
TRBD1 | TRBJ2-5 | - | TRBV18 | CASSPPQGQETQYF | TGTGCCAGCTCACCACCACAGGGGCAAGAGACCCAGTACTTC
TRBD2 | TRBJ2-7 | - | TRBV7-9 | CASSYSGRSREQYF | TGTGCCAGCAGCTATTCCGGGAGGTCACGGGAGCAGTACTTC
- | TRBJ1-1 | - | TRBV5-1 | CASRAGRNTEAFF | TGCGCCAGCCGCGCAGGGCGGAACACTGAAGCTTTCTTT
TRBD1 | TRBJ1-1 | - | TRBV20-1 | CSALTGGETEAFF | TGCAGTGCGCTGACAGGGGGTGAGACTGAAGCTTTCTTT
- | TRBJ2-5 | - | TRBV18 | CASSLARWETQYF | TGTGCCAGCTCACTGGCTAGATGGGAGACCCAGTACTTC
- | TRBJ1-1 | - | TRBV24-1 | CATSDSRDRQAFF | TGTGCCACCAGTGATTCCCGGGACCGCCAGGCTTTCTTT
- | TRBJ1-2 | - | TRBV7-9 | CASSLQQGHYGYTF | TGTGCCAGCAGCTTACAACAGGGACACTATGGCTACACCTTC
- | TRBJ1-2 | - | TRBV29-1 | CSASGANYGYTF | TGCAGCGCCTCAGGGGCTAACTATGGCTACACCTTC
- | TRBJ1-4 | few | TRBV12-3/TRBV12-4 | CATSIATNEKLFF | TGTGCCACCAGTATTGCAACTAATGAAAAACTGTTTTTT
TRBD2 | TRBJ2-1 | - | TRBV20-1 | CSARGLGVSFEQFF | TGCAGTGCTAGGGGACTAGGTGTTAGCTTTGAGCAGTTCTTC
- | TRBJ2-7 | - | TRBV12-3/TRBV12-4 | CASSLGADYEQYF | TGTGCCAGCAGTTTGGGGGCCGACTACGAGCAGTACTTC
TRBD1 | TRBJ1-1 | few | TRBV18 | CASSELQGMTEAFF | TGTGCCAGCTCAGAATTACAGGGGATGACTGAAGCTTTCTTT
- | TRBJ2-5 | few | TRBV29-1 | CSATAGGWETQYF | TGCAGCGCCACGGCAGGCGGTTGGGAGACCCAGTACTTC
- | TRBJ1-3 | - | TRBV3-1 | CASSQDYGAAGNTIYF | TGTGCCAGCAGCCAAGATTATGGAGCCGCTGGAAACACCATATATTTT
- | TRBJ2-5 | - | TRBV5-1 | CASSDSHLTETQYF | TGCGCCAGCAGCGACTCTCACCTGACGGAGACCCAGTACTTC
- | TRBJ1-1 | few | TRBV7-2 | CASSPRRVEAFF | TGTGCCAGCAGCCCCCGACGGGTTGAAGCTTTCTTT
- | TRBJ1-1 | few | TRBV7-3 | CASSQQQNTEAFF | TGTGCCAGCAGCCAACAGCAGAACACTGAAGCTTTCTTT
- | TRBJ1-2 | - | TRBV20-1 | CSATGVGYTF | TGCAGTGCTACAGGGGTGGGCTACACCTTC
TRBD2 | TRBJ2-2 | - | TRBV7-2 | CASSPGLRGELFF | TGTGCCAGCAGCCCGGGACTACGCGGGGAGCTGTTTTTT
- | TRBJ1-2 | few | TRBV7-8 | CASSSRGGDYGYTF | TGTGCCAGCAGCTCCAGGGGAGGAGACTATGGCTACACCTTC
TRBD1 | TRBJ1-1 | - | TRBV7-3 | CASSSGGQYTEAFF | TGTGCCAGCAGCTCGGGGGGACAGTACACTGAAGCTTTCTTT
- | TRBJ1-1 | - | TRBV4-1 | CASSQDSGGNTEAFF | TGCGCCAGCAGCCAAGATTCGGGGGGCAACACTGAAGCTTTCTTT
TRBD2 | TRBJ2-1 | few | TRBV12-3/TRBV12-4 | CASSGIAGGPWSEQFF | TGTGCCAGCAGTGGGATAGCGGGGGGGCCATGGAGTGAGCAGTTCTTC
- | TRBJ2-2 | - | TRBV4-3 | CASSQDTPTNTGELFF | TGCGCCAGCAGCCAAGATACACCCACGAACACCGGGGAGCTGTTTTTT
- | TRBJ1-5 | few | TRBV7-2 | CASSLGDGQPQHF | TGTGCCAGCAGCTTAGGGGACGGTCAGCCCCAGCATTTT
TRBD1 | TRBJ1-2 | few | TRBV4-3 | CASSPGQGRLYGYTF | TGCGCCAGCAGCCCAGGACAGGGGCGCCTCTATGGCTACACCTTC
- | TRBJ1-1 | - | TRBV6-5 | CASRYRFDTEAFF | TGTGCCAGCAGATACAGGTTTGACACTGAAGCTTTCTTT
- | TRBJ2-7 | - | TRBV5-1 | CVSSWEGYEQYF | TGCGTCAGCAGTTGGGAAGGGTACGAGCAGTACTTC
TRBD2 | TRBJ2-1 | - | TRBV10-2 | CASTLGTSGGAVRDEQFF | TGCGCCAGCACCCTAGGGACTAGCGGGGGGGCCGTGAGGGATGAGCAGTTCTTC
TRBD2 | TRBJ2-3 | few | TRBV19 | CASNKGTGTSADTQYF | TGTGCCAGCAACAAGGGAACCGGGACTAGTGCAGATACGCAGTATTTT
- | TRBJ1-1 | many | TRBV5-1 | CASRLMTGTNTEAFF | TGCGCCAGCAGACTAATGACAGGAACGAACACTGAAGCTTTCTTT
- | TRBJ1-5 | few | TRBV12-3/TRBV12-4 | CASSGDTVNQPQHF | TGTGCCAGCAGTGGGGACACCGTTAATCAGCCCCAGCATTTT
- | TRBJ2-4 | - | TRBV6-5 | CASSYIGAKNIQYF | TGTGCCAGCAGTTATATCGGGGCCAAAAACATTCAGTACTTC
- | TRBJ2-7 | - | TRBV20-1 | CSARDGARQASEQYF | TGCAGTGCTAGAGATGGGGCCCGACAGGCATCCGAGCAGTACTTC
- | TRBJ2-2 | - | TRBV5-1 | CASSSLNTGELFF | TGCGCCAGCAGCTCCCTAAACACCGGGGAGCTGTTTTTT
- | TRBJ1-2 | - | TRBV28 | CASIPGGPDSTNYGYTF | TGTGCCAGCATTCCTGGGGGACCGGACTCGACTAACTATGGCTACACCTTC
TRBD2 | TRBJ2-5 | few | TRBV7-2 | CASSLAGRYSGETQYF | TGTGCCAGCAGCTTAGCCGGGAGGTACTCGGGGGAGACCCAGTACTTC
- | TRBJ1-1 | - | TRBV10-3 | CAITSTMNTEAFF | TGTGCCATCACCTCTACCATGAACACTGAAGCTTTCTTT
TRBD1 | TRBJ1-2 | few | TRBV20-1 | CSAAGTGDHYGYTF | TGCAGTGCGGCCGGGACAGGGGATCACTATGGCTACACCTTC
TRBD2 | TRBJ2-3 | few | TRBV28 | CASSLWRPSGDTDTQYF | TGTGCCAGCAGTTTATGGAGGCCTAGCGGAGACACAGATACGCAGTATTTT
- | TRBJ2-1 | few | TRBV3-1 | CASSQALYEQFF | TGTGCCAGCAGCCAGGCTCTATATGAGCAGTTCTTC